These T cell receptor beta chains were read from a single sample in a study of blood T cell repertoires in COVID-19. Sequenced by immunoSEQ multiplex PCR; TCRdb stores in-frame clones only, minus some. The sample records about 69,000 clones, under 95% being singletons. The sequencing sample was made of peripheral blood. These receptors originate from a woman aged 60-75 years with active COVID-19. CDR3s include the opening cysteine and the closing phenylalanine or tryptophan. The order of the fields is D gene, J gene, V gene, clone size, CDR3 DNA, CDR3 protein. The D gene is left open where the match is weak. A clone size is listed for some rows: how often the clone was seen (once, few, many), or a class if it is expanded.

d_call: TRBD1; j_call: TRBJ1-2; v_call: TRBV5-1; clone_size: -; cdr3_nt: TGCGCCAGCAGCCAACAACCCGGGACAGGGTACGGCTACACCTTC; cdr3_aa: CASSQQPGTGYGYTF
d_call: TRBD2; j_call: TRBJ2-1; v_call: TRBV28; clone_size: -; cdr3_nt: TGTGCCAGCAGCGACCATAGCGGGAGAAATGAGCAGTTCTTC; cdr3_aa: CASSDHSGRNEQFF
d_call: TRBD1; j_call: TRBJ1-4; v_call: TRBV5-1; clone_size: -; cdr3_nt: TGCGCCAGCAGCTTGGGCCCGAGGGGGCTAGGGGAAAAACTGTTTTTT; cdr3_aa: CASSLGPRGLGEKLFF
d_call: -; j_call: TRBJ1-5; v_call: TRBV7-2; clone_size: once; cdr3_nt: TGTGCCAGCAGCTTAAAACCAGGGGTGGACCAGCCCCAGCATTTT; cdr3_aa: CASSLKPGVDQPQHF
d_call: TRBD2; j_call: TRBJ2-3; v_call: TRBV27; clone_size: -; cdr3_nt: TGTGCCAGCGGGGGACTAGCGGGATCGGATACGCAGTATTTT; cdr3_aa: CASGGLAGSDTQYF
d_call: TRBD1; j_call: TRBJ1-2; v_call: TRBV15; clone_size: -; cdr3_nt: TGTGCCACCAGCAGGGGACAGGCCTATGGCTACACCTTC; cdr3_aa: CATSRGQAYGYTF
d_call: -; j_call: TRBJ2-7; v_call: TRBV15; clone_size: -; cdr3_nt: TGTGCCACCAGCAGAGGTAGCGGTGCCGCCTACGAGCAGTACTTC; cdr3_aa: CATSRGSGAAYEQYF
d_call: -; j_call: TRBJ2-1; v_call: TRBV2; clone_size: -; cdr3_nt: TGTGCCAGCAGTGCGGGGTCCTACAATGAGCAGTTCTTC; cdr3_aa: CASSAGSYNEQFF
d_call: -; j_call: TRBJ1-2; v_call: TRBV3-1/TRBV3-2; clone_size: -; cdr3_nt: TGTGCCACAAGACAGGCGGAGGGCTACACCTTC; cdr3_aa: CATRQAEGYTF
d_call: -; j_call: TRBJ1-4; v_call: TRBV4-1; clone_size: once; cdr3_nt: TGCGCCAGCAGCCAAGATTCAGGGAGGGAAAAACTGTTTTTT; cdr3_aa: CASSQDSGREKLFF
d_call: -; j_call: TRBJ1-2; v_call: TRBV6-5; clone_size: -; cdr3_nt: TGTGCCAGCAGGCCCGGTGGGCCCTATGGCTACACCTTC; cdr3_aa: CASRPGGPYGYTF
d_call: TRBD1; j_call: TRBJ2-5; v_call: TRBV6-5; clone_size: -; cdr3_nt: TGTGCCAGCAGCCCCAGGGGGCGGCCCCAAGAGACCCAGTACTTC; cdr3_aa: CASSPRGRPQETQYF
d_call: TRBD1; j_call: TRBJ1-4; v_call: TRBV5-1; clone_size: -; cdr3_nt: TGCGCCAGCAGCCCCCGTCCGACAGGGACGAATGAAAAACTGTTTTTT; cdr3_aa: CASSPRPTGTNEKLFF
d_call: TRBD1; j_call: TRBJ2-5; v_call: TRBV9; clone_size: -; cdr3_nt: TGTGCCAGCAGCCCTCAACTGGACAGGCGAATGGAGACCCAGTACTTC; cdr3_aa: CASSPQLDRRMETQYF
d_call: -; j_call: TRBJ1-3; v_call: TRBV7-2; clone_size: -; cdr3_nt: TGTGCCAGCAGTCCGGTCCGAAGCTCTGGAAACACCATATATTTT; cdr3_aa: CASSPVRSSGNTIYF
d_call: TRBD1; j_call: TRBJ1-1; v_call: TRBV19; clone_size: -; cdr3_nt: TGTGCCAGTAGTCCGAGGGACAGTAAAATTAACACTGAAGCTTTCTTT; cdr3_aa: CASSPRDSKINTEAFF
d_call: -; j_call: TRBJ1-2; v_call: TRBV4-1; clone_size: -; cdr3_nt: TGCGCCAGCAGGCCGGGGGGTTCTAACTATGGCTACACCTTC; cdr3_aa: CASRPGGSNYGYTF
d_call: TRBD1; j_call: TRBJ2-7; v_call: TRBV3-1/TRBV3-2; clone_size: once; cdr3_nt: TGTGCCAGCAGCCAAAACCGGGACAGGGGGATCGAGCAGTACTTC; cdr3_aa: CASSQNRDRGIEQYF
d_call: -; j_call: TRBJ2-3; v_call: TRBV9; clone_size: -; cdr3_nt: TGTGCCAGCAGCGTAGTGGGCGGGGGAACTGCAGGGGCGCAGTATTTT; cdr3_aa: CASSVVGGGTAGAQYF
d_call: -; j_call: TRBJ2-3; v_call: TRBV20-1; clone_size: -; cdr3_nt: TGCAGTGCGCCCCGGATGGGCTCCGCGTATTTT; cdr3_aa: CSAPRMGSAYF
d_call: TRBD1; j_call: TRBJ1-4; v_call: TRBV3-1/TRBV3-2; clone_size: -; cdr3_nt: TGTGCCAGCAGCCAAACGACAGGGTGGGCAAAACTGTTTTTT; cdr3_aa: CASSQTTGWAKLFF
d_call: TRBD1; j_call: TRBJ2-7; v_call: TRBV9; clone_size: -; cdr3_nt: TGTGCCAGCAGCGTGGCGACAGGGGGGATCTACGAGCAGTACTTC; cdr3_aa: CASSVATGGIYEQYF
d_call: TRBD1; j_call: TRBJ1-2; v_call: TRBV27; clone_size: -; cdr3_nt: TGTGCCAGCAGCCCAAACAGGGGGCTTGGCTACACCTTC; cdr3_aa: CASSPNRGLGYTF
d_call: TRBD1; j_call: TRBJ1-2; v_call: TRBV28; clone_size: -; cdr3_nt: TGTGCCGCCGCCACCGGGACAGGGGCAGGCTATGGCTACACCTTC; cdr3_aa: CAAATGTGAGYGYTF
d_call: -; j_call: TRBJ2-1; v_call: TRBV24-1; clone_size: -; cdr3_nt: TGTGCCACCAGTGACAGGACACTTCCTATGGACAATGAGCAGTTCTTC; cdr3_aa: CATSDRTLPMDNEQFF
d_call: -; j_call: TRBJ2-3; v_call: TRBV5-6; clone_size: -; cdr3_nt: TGTGCCAGCAGCCATCCGAGGCGGGTCACAGATACGCAGTATTTT; cdr3_aa: CASSHPRRVTDTQYF
d_call: TRBD2; j_call: TRBJ2-1; v_call: TRBV5-6; clone_size: -; cdr3_nt: TGTGCCAGCAGCTCGACTAGCGGGAGCTCCTACAATGAGCAGTTCTTC; cdr3_aa: CASSSTSGSSYNEQFF
d_call: -; j_call: TRBJ2-6; v_call: TRBV5-1; clone_size: -; cdr3_nt: TGCGCCAGCAGCTTGGGAGGAGGGGTAAGCTCTGGGGCCAACGTCCTGACTTTC; cdr3_aa: CASSLGGGVSSGANVLTF
d_call: -; j_call: TRBJ2-7; v_call: TRBV11-2; clone_size: -; cdr3_nt: TGTGCCAGCAGCACACCCGGGAAAAAAACCTACGAGCAGTACTTC; cdr3_aa: CASSTPGKKTYEQYF
d_call: TRBD1; j_call: TRBJ2-7; v_call: TRBV4-2; clone_size: -; cdr3_nt: TGTGCCAGCAGCAAACAGGGGGCTAAAAACTACGAGCAGTACTTC; cdr3_aa: CASSKQGAKNYEQYF
d_call: -; j_call: TRBJ2-6; v_call: TRBV28; clone_size: once; cdr3_nt: TGTGCCAGCAGATCCTCAGGGGCTGGGGCCAACGTCCTGACTTTC; cdr3_aa: CASRSSGAGANVLTF
d_call: -; j_call: TRBJ2-1; v_call: TRBV12-3/TRBV12-4; clone_size: -; cdr3_nt: TGTGCCAGCAGTTTGGCCTCTAATGAGCAGTTCTTC; cdr3_aa: CASSLASNEQFF
d_call: TRBD2; j_call: TRBJ2-2; v_call: TRBV7-2; clone_size: once; cdr3_nt: TGTGCCAGCAGCTTAAGTTTGAGGGAGGGCAACACCGGGGAGCTGTTTTTT; cdr3_aa: CASSLSLREGNTGELFF